This T cell receptor (beta chain) was retrieved from a study of vaccination effects on CD4 cells after COVID-19. ViraFEST used viral peptide pools to expand antigen-specific CD4+ T cells before sequencing. Subsequent to less than eleven days of culture, CD4+ T cells were isolated. Participants got two doses of BNT162b2 or mRNA-1273 vaccine. Assay used: immunoSEQ multiplex PCR; TCRdb lists only in-frame clones, some missing. The repertoire holds more than 35,000 clones, approximately 80% seen once, with around 2% in the top ten. This clone was found a few times. Its antigen is not identified. Per germline, CDR1 SGHTA and CDR2 FQGTGA. This CDR3 contains 15 residues. V lost 5 bases and J lost 4, with 15 bases in between.

The sequence came from a human donor who received a COVID-19 vaccine. Some clones in this sample may be carry-over from other donors' samples. Here the sequenced sample was CD4+ T cells from PBMCs cultured with HCoV-NL63 spike peptides, taken after COVID-19 vaccination. The chain employs TRBV7-3 and TRBJ1-3, with D unresolved. Here the CDR3 DNA reads TGTGCCAGCAGCCCGGGTGGGGAGGAAGGAAACACCATATATTTT. It is translated as CASSPGGEEGNTIYF.